These 19 T cell receptor beta chains came from one sample sequenced in a study of T cells after yellow fever vaccination. Each CDR3 protein is one row after TCRdb ran MiXCR on the 5' RACE reads. The sample records under 350,000 distinct CDR3 sequences, approximately 4% being singletons. The input for sequencing was PBMCs, taken 5 days after the yellow fever booster vaccination. These receptors originate from a man aged 18-30 years who received the YFV17D yellow fever vaccine.

This clonotype has more than one count but fewer than ten. The chain combines TRBV7-3 with TRBJ2-1, with 10 bases that match TRBD2. V lost 5 bases, J lost 6 bases, and 7 bases stayed unmatched. The germline V gene encodes CDR1 SGHTA and CDR2 FQGTGA. This CDR3 is built from 15 residues. DNA of the CDR3: TGTGCCAGCAGCCCGCTAGCGGGGGCTGGCAATGAGCAGTTCTTC. It codes for CASSPLAGAGNEQFF.

This clonotype was counted only a few times. The genes are TRBV20-1 and TRBJ2-7; TRBD1 or TRBD2 may be the D gene (5 bases each). V shed 3 bases and J shed 2 bases, with 14 bases lying between them. In germline, CDR1 is DFQATT, CDR2 SNEGSKA (reference sequence). This CDR3 is built from 14 residues. The CDR3 reads CSARGPDHAYEQYV. DNA for the CDR3: TGCAGTGCTAGGGGACCTGATCACGCCTACGAGCAGTACGTC.

This clonotype was observed a few times. This chain links TRBV5-5 with TRBJ2-6, with D possibly called TRBD1 or TRBD2 (5 bases each). V was clipped by 1 base and J by 4 bases, with 9 bases between them. The CDR3 is made up of 15 amino acids. The germline gives CDR1 SGHKS, CDR2 YYEKEE (reference sequence). CDR3 region: CASSLLGTGANVLTF. The CDR3 DNA sequence: TGTGCCAGCAGCTTGCTGGGGACCGGGGCCAACGTCCTGACTTTC.

This chain joins TRBV5-6 and TRBJ2-6; 8 nucleotides agree with TRBD1. This CDR3 has 17 residues. Germline V gene sequence: CDR1 SGHDT, CDR2 YYEEEE. V shed 3 bases, J shed 1 base, and the junction held 6 bases outside the gene matches. Here the CDR3 reads CASSWTGRRSGANVLTF. The CDR3 nucleotides are TGTGCCAGCAGCTGGACAGGGAGGAGGTCTGGGGCCAACGTCCTGACTTTC.

CDR3 in DNA: TGCAGTGCCGCTGACCGCTCTAACTATGGCTACACCTTC. Translated: CSAADRSNYGYTF. The rearrangement links TRBV20-1 to TRBJ1-2; D is unclear. Germline V CDR1 and CDR2: DFQATT, SNEGSKA (reference sequence). The length of the CDR3 is 13 residues. Trimming left V 6 bases short and J 0 bases short, with 11 bases between.

The chain joins TRBV6-6 to TRBJ1-1, with D perhaps TRBD1 (6 bases). Germline-derived CDR1 and CDR2 are MNHNY and SVGAGI (reference sequence). The V end was cut by 6 bases, the J end by 1 base, with 15 bases between. The CDR3 is made up of 15 amino acids. CDR3 sequence (DNA): TGTGCCAGCAGACCCCCGGGACATACGAACACTGAAGCTTTCTTT. Protein: CASRPPGHTNTEAFF.

The rearrangement links TRBV11-2 to TRBJ1-6, with D uncertain. The CDR3 loop spans 14 amino acids. The germline gives CDR1 SGHAT, CDR2 FQNNGV. The V end was cut by 2 bases, the J end by 8 bases, with 10 bases between. The CDR3 sequence is CASSLPSEYSPLHF. The DNA of the CDR3 is TGTGCCAGCAGCTTACCCTCAGAGTATTCACCCCTCCACTTT.

In this sample, this clonotype turned up many times. In DNA form, the CDR3 reads TGTGCCAGCAGCTCCTACGACCCCGGGAATCAGCCCCAGCATTTT. Amino acid sequence: CASSSYDPGNQPQHF. The chain uses TRBV7-8 and TRBJ1-5, with D unclear. CDR3 length equals 15 residues. V was shortened by 4 bases and J by 4 bases, with 14 bases between the two germline ends. In germline, CDR1 is SGHVS, CDR2 FQNEAQ.

The rearrangement joins TRBV7-2 to TRBJ1-5; 7 bases map to TRBD1. This CDR3 has 15 residues. With 5 bases clipped from V and 0 bases from J, the junction kept 4 bases outside the gene matches. Germline-derived CDR1 and CDR2 are SGHTA and FQGNSA. CDR3 residues: CASSHRGYSNQPQHF. CDR3 coding DNA: TGTGCCAGCAGCCACAGGGGATATAGCAATCAGCCCCAGCATTTT.

The chain joins TRBV3-1 to TRBJ2-2; D is perhaps TRBD1 (5 bases). The germline gives CDR1 LGHDT, CDR2 YNNKEL (reference sequence). Trimming left V 6 bases short and J 6 bases short, with 11 bases between. This CDR3 contains 13 residues. The CDR3 nucleotides are TGTGCCAGCAGGCCCCAGGGTCCCGGGGAGCTGTTTTTT. It specifies CASRPQGPGELFF.

The table lists this clonotype with a few counts. The genes are TRBV28 and TRBJ1-5; the D is unclear. Germline V lookup: CDR1 MDHEN, CDR2 SYDVKM. Trimming cost V 3 bases and J 5 bases, with 8 bases left between them. This CDR3 is built from 13 residues. CDR3 in amino acids: CASSFPGDQPQHF. The CDR3 nucleotides read TGTGCCAGCAGTTTCCCCGGTGATCAGCCCCAGCATTTT.

This clonotype was counted a few times. V gene TRBV12-3 or TRBV12-4 combines with J gene TRBJ1-1; the D gene is possibly TRBD1 (6 bases). The V end was cut by 7 bases, the J end by 1 base, with 13 bases between. The CDR3 is made up of 14 amino acids. CDR3 nucleotide sequence: TGTGCCAGCATGTCTGGGACAACGAACACTGAAGCTTTCTTT. Its translation: CASMSGTTNTEAFF.

The gene calls are TRBV14 and TRBJ2-3, with unresolved D. Germline loops: CDR1 SGHDN, CDR2 FVKESK. The CDR3 spans 18 residues. V shed 0 bases and J shed 2 bases, with 18 bases lying between them. CDR3 bases: TGTGCCAGCAGCCAAGATCCCCCCCGGCTGGGTGCCACAGATACGCAGTATTTT. This encodes CASSQDPPRLGATDTQYF.

The CDR3 DNA reads as TGCAGTGCTAGTTCGGACGGGACAGGGGCGAGCTATGGCTACACCTTC. It is translated as CSASSDGTGASYGYTF. The V and J genes are TRBV20-1 and TRBJ1-2; 10 positions agree with TRBD1. The junction had 11 bases not matched to a gene; V was cut back by 3 bases and J by 4 bases. From germline, CDR1 is DFQATT and CDR2 SNEGSKA (reference sequence). The CDR3 loop spans 16 amino acids.

The V gene is TRBV12-3 or TRBV12-4, the J gene TRBJ2-2; D is possibly TRBD1 or TRBD2 (6 bases each). Trimming cost V 4 bases and J 6 bases, with 9 bases left between them. CDR3 length: 13 amino acids. This CDR3 reads CASSWGAPGELFF. In DNA form, the CDR3 reads TGTGCCAGCAGTTGGGGGGCACCCGGGGAGCTGTTTTTT.

This clonotype was seen a few times. The chain combines TRBV27 with TRBJ2-3; tentatively, D is TRBD1 or TRBD2 (5 bases each). The CDR3 runs 16 residues. The germline V and J ends were trimmed by 5 bases and 4 bases, with 19 bases remaining between them. Per germline, CDR1 MNHEY and CDR2 SMNVEV (reference sequence). This CDR3 is CASSPGRAVISDTQYF. CDR3 nucleotides: TGTGCCAGCAGTCCGGGGCGCGCGGTAATCTCAGATACGCAGTATTTT.

This clonotype was detected many times. The chain uses TRBV29-1 and TRBJ2-7; TRBD2 agrees at 7 bases. Per the germline V gene, CDR1 is SQVTM and CDR2 is ANQGSEA. There are 13 residues in the CDR3. V gave up 4 bases and J gave up 6 bases; unmatched junction bases: 9. In DNA form, the CDR3 reads TGCAGCGTTGTCAGACCTAGCGGAGGCGAGCAGTACTTC. It specifies CSVVRPSGGEQYF.

This chain uses TRBV6-5 with TRBJ1-4; D uncertain. The length of the CDR3 is 12 residues. Germline V lookup: CDR1 MNHEY, CDR2 SVGAGI. V lost 6 bases and J 8 bases, leaving 10 bases between the germline ends. The DNA of the CDR3 is TGTGCCAGCAGAACCGGGCTAGAAAAACTGTTTTTT. Translation: CASRTGLEKLFF.

This clonotype was seen a few times. The chain recombines TRBV7-6 with TRBJ2-1, with 7 bases aligning to TRBD2. The trim removed 3 bases at V and 7 bases at J, leaving 12 bases unmatched. This CDR3 is built from 16 residues. Looked up from germline, CDR1 is SGHVS and CDR2 is FNYEAQ. The CDR3 sequence is CASSLEAGPPGNEQFF. CDR3 coding DNA: TGTGCCAGCAGCTTGGAAGCGGGGCCCCCGGGGAATGAGCAGTTCTTC.